Listed below are T cell receptor beta chains from one sample, sequenced in a study of CD8+CD57+ T cells in acquired aplastic anemia. TCRdb re-derived calls from the reads in MiXCR, one entry per CDR3 protein. The table lists about 270,000 distinct CDR3 sequences, 45% to 65% of them singletons. The sample comprised sorted CD4+, CD8+, or CD8+CD57+ T cells (not recorded which) from PBMCs. All receptors come from a human donor with severe aplastic anemia or a healthy control (not recorded which). The CDR3 runs from the conserved cysteine through the conserved F or W. Fields, in order: clone size, D gene, V gene, J gene, CDR3 protein, CDR3 DNA. A D gene is named only where the DNA matches it firmly. The size of a clone is reported for some rows only, either as once, few or many, or as a class for expanded clones.

.	.	TRBV9	TRBJ2-7	CASSQGFSVSEQYF	TGCGCCAGCAGCCAAGGTTTTTCGGTGAGCGAGCAGTACTTC
.	TRBD2	TRBV7-3	TRBJ2-5	CASSLGGLTEQETQYF	TGTGCCAGCAGCTTAGGGGGACTAACCGAACAAGAGACCCAGTACTTC
.	.	TRBV9	TRBJ1-3	CASSVNGQTGNTIYF	TGTGCCAGCAGCGTAAATGGACAGACTGGAAACACCATATATTTT
.	TRBD1	TRBV20-1	TRBJ1-5	CSARDFNRGEGQPQHF	TGCAGTGCTAGAGATTTTAACAGGGGGGAAGGTCAGCCCCAGCATTTT
.	TRBD1	TRBV7-2	TRBJ1-2	CASSQDDRARGYGYTF	TGTGCCAGCAGCCAAGACGACAGGGCACGAGGCTATGGCTACACCTTC
.	TRBD1	TRBV5-1	TRBJ2-5	CASWVTGSETQYF	TGCGCCAGCTGGGTGACAGGGAGTGAGACCCAGTACTTC
.	.	TRBV7-3	TRBJ1-1	CASSVGGLDTEAFF	TGTGCCAGCAGCGTAGGGGGGCTCGACACTGAAGCTTTCTTT
once	.	TRBV2	TRBJ2-5	CASSEGTSQETQYF	TGTGCCAGCAGTGAAGGCACAAGCCAAGAGACCCAGTACTTC
.	.	TRBV20-1	TRBJ1-6	CSARASTGTSTPLHF	TGCAGTGCTAGAGCTTCTACCGGGACATCTACACCCCTCCACTTT
many	.	TRBV29-1	TRBJ2-1	CSVARTADEQFF	TGCAGCGTTGCCCGGACAGCCGATGAGCAGTTCTTC
many	TRBD1	TRBV11-2	TRBJ2-7	CASSLQGYEQYF	TGTGCCAGCAGTCTACAGGGGTACGAGCAGTACTTC
many	TRBD2	TRBV6-2/TRBV6-3	TRBJ2-5	CASSSGLAGPQETQYF	TGTGCCAGCAGTTCGGGACTAGCGGGGCCCCAAGAGACCCAGTACTTC
once	.	TRBV25-1	TRBJ1-1	CASSEGRGLNTEAFF	TGTGCCAGCAGTGAAGGTCGAGGGCTGAACACTGAAGCTTTCTTT
.	.	TRBV7-8	TRBJ2-7	CASRTGINEQYF	TGTGCCAGCAGGACCGGGATTAACGAGCAGTACTTC
.	TRBD2	TRBV6-5	TRBJ2-7	CASSTSGGGQYF	TGTGCCAGCAGTACCAGCGGGGGCGGGCAGTACTTC
many	TRBD2	TRBV11-2	TRBJ2-5	CASSLDREATQYF	TGTGCCAGCAGCTTAGATCGGGAGGCGACCCAGTACTTC
many	.	TRBV12-3/TRBV12-4	TRBJ2-7	CASSSSLVFHGSYEQYF	TGTGCCAGCAGTTCGTCATTAGTGTTTCACGGCTCCTACGAGCAGTACTTC
few	TRBD2	TRBV7-6	TRBJ2-7	CASSLALAGGEQYF	TGTGCCAGCAGCTTAGCCCTAGCGGGAGGCGAGCAGTACTTC
.	.	TRBV19	TRBJ1-1	CASRPRVNTEAFF	TGTGCCAGTAGGCCCAGGGTTAACACTGAAGCTTTCTTT
many	.	TRBV7-2	TRBJ1-5	CASSLVGVRQPQHF	TGTGCCAGCAGCTTAGTAGGGGTAAGGCAGCCCCAGCATTTT
.	.	TRBV2	TRBJ1-6	CASSENGQGSFNSPLHF	TGTGCCAGCAGTGAAAATGGTCAGGGTAGTTTTAATTCACCCCTCCACTTT
many	.	TRBV20-1	TRBJ1-4	CSAYSGTNEKLFF	TGCAGTGCTTACAGTGGGACTAATGAAAAACTGTTTTTT
.	.	TRBV2	TRBJ1-5	CASTPEGSLGNQPQHF	TGTGCCAGCACCCCAGAAGGGTCGTTGGGCAATCAGCCCCAGCATTTT
.	.	TRBV7-9	TRBJ2-7	CASSLQVTGEQYF	TGTGCCAGCAGCTTGCAAGTCACCGGGGAGCAGTACTTC